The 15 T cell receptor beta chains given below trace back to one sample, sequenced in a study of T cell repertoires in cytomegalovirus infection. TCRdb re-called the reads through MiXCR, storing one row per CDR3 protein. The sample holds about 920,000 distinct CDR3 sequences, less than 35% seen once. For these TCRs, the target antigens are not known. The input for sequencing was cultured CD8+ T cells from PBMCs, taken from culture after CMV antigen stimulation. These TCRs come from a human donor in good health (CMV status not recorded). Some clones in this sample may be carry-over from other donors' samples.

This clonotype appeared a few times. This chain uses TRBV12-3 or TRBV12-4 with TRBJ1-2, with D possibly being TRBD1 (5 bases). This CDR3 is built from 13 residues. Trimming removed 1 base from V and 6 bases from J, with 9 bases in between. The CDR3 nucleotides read TGTGCCAGCAGTTTAGGAGGGGAGGATGGCTACACCTTC. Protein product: CASSLGGEDGYTF.

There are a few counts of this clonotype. CDR3 loop: CASSAYGWTGGNGYTF. The CDR3 coding sequence is TGTGCCAGCTCAGCTTATGGGTGGACAGGGGGGAATGGCTACACCTTC. The J gene is TRBJ1-2, the V gene TRBV7-3; TRBD1 aligns across 10 bases. CDR3 length: 16 residues. Germline V lookup: CDR1 SGHTA, CDR2 FQGTGA. The junction had 15 bases not matched to a gene; V was cut back by 8 bases and J by 6 bases.

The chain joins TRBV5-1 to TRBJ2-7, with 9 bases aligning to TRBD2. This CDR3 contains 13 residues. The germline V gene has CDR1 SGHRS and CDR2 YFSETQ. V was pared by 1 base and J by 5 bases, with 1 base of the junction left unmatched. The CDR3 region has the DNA TGCGCCAGCAGCTTGCTAGCGGGGAACGAGCAGTACTTC. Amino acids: CASSLLAGNEQYF.

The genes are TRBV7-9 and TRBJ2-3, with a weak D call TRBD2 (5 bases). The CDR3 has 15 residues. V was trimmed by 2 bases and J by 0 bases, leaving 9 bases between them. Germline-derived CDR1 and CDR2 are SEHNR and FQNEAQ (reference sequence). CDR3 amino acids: CASSLISGSTDTQYF. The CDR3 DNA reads TGTGCCAGCAGCTTAATTTCGGGGAGCACAGATACGCAGTATTTT.

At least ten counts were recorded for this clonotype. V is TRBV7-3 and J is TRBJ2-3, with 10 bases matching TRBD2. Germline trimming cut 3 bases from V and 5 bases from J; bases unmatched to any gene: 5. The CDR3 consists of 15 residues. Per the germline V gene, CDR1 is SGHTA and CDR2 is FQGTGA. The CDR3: CASSFSGGFGDTQYF. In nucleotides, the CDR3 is TGTGCCAGCAGCTTTAGCGGGGGGTTTGGAGATACGCAGTATTTT.

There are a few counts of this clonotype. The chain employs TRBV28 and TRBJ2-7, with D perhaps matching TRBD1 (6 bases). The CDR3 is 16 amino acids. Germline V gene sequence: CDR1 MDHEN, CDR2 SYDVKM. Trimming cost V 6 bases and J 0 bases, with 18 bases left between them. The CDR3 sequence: CASSETGTPFSYEQYV. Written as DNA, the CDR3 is TGTGCCAGCAGCGAAACCGGGACACCCTTCTCCTACGAGCAGTACGTC.

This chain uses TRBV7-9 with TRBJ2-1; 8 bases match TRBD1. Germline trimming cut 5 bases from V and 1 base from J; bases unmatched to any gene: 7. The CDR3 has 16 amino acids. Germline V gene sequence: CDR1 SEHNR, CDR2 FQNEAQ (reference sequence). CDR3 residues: CASSGTGGISYNEQFF. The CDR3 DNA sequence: TGTGCCAGCAGCGGGACAGGAGGGATATCCTACAATGAGCAGTTCTTC.

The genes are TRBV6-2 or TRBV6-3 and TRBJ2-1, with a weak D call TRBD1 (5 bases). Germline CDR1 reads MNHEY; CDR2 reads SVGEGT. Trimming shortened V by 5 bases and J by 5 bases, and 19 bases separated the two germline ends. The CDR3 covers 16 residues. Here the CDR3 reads CASSRATGVLDNEQFF. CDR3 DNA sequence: TGTGCCAGCAGTAGGGCTACAGGAGTACTTGACAATGAGCAGTTCTTC.

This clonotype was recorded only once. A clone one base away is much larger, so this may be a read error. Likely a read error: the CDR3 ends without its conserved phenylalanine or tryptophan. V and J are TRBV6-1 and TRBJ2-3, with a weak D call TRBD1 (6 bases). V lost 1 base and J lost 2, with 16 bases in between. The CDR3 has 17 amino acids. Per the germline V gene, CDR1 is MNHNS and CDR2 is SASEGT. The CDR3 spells CASSEEGHSLVTDTQYL. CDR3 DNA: TGTGCCAGCAGTGAAGAGGGACACAGCTTAGTCACAGATACGCAGTATCTT.

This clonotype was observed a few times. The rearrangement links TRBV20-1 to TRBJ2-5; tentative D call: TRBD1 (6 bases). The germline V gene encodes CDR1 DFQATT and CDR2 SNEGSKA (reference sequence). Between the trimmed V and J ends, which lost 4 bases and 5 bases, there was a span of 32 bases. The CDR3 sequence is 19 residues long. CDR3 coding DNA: TGCAGTGCTACGTCCCTCCCCATGACCCTCAAGGACAGTTTGGAGACCCAGTACTTC. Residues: CSATSLPMTLKDSLETQYF.

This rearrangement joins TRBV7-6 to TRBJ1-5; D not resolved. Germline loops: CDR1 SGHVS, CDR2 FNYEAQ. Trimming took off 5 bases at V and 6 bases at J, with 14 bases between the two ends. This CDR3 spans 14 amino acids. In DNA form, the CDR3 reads TGTGCCAGCAGCCCGAAGCGGCTCGGTCAGCCCCAGCATTTT. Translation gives CASSPKRLGQPQHF.

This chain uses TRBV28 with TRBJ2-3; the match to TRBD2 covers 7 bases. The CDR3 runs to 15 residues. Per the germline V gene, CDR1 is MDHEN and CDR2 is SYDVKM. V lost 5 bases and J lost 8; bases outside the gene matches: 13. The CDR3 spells CASSPRRGGRGTQYF. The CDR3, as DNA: TGTGCCAGCAGTCCCCGTAGGGGAGGGAGGGGTACGCAGTATTTT.

CDR3: CASEWGGSGELFF. The CDR3 nucleotides are TGTGCCAGCGAATGGGGGGGCTCCGGGGAGCTGTTTTTT. This chain links TRBV7-6 with TRBJ2-2; possible D gene TRBD2, 7 bases. This CDR3 spans 13 amino acids. Trimming shortened V by 8 bases and J by 6 bases, and 13 bases separated the two germline ends. The germline CDR1 and CDR2 sequences are SGHVS and FNYEAQ.

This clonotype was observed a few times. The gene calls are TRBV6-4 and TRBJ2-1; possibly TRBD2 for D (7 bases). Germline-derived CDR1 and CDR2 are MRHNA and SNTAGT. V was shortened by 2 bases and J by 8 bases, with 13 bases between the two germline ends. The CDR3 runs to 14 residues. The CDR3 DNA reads TGTGCCAGCAGTGACATGGGGGGGGCCGATGAGCAGTTCTTC. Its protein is CASSDMGGADEQFF.

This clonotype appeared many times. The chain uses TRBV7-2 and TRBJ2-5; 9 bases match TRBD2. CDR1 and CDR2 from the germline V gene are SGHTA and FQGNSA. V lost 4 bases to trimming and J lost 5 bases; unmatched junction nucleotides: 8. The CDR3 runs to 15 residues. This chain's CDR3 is CASSYTAGGGETQYF. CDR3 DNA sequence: TGTGCCAGCAGCTATACAGCGGGGGGTGGCGAGACCCAGTACTTC.